These 4 T cell receptor beta chains were all obtained from the same sample, sequenced in a study of a mutant IDH1 vaccine in newly diagnosed glioma. Their cognate antigens are unknown. Some clones are missing from TCRdb's copy, which holds only in-frame ones; the method was immunoSEQ multiplex PCR. The sample contains approximately 67,000 clones, under 90% of which appear only once. Time point: week 23, last vaccination. Topical imiquimod was applied with each vaccine dose, which held 300 ug of mutant IDH1 20-mer peptide. The starting material was PBMCs, obtained from a glioma patient whose treatment included an IDH1 peptide vaccine. The receptors were gathered from a man aged 18-30 years with glioma.

This chain joins TRBV2 and TRBJ2-7; the match to TRBD2 covers 8 bases. Trimming removed 6 bases from V and 1 base from J; junction bases left unmatched: 8. The germline V gene encodes CDR1 SNHLY and CDR2 FYNNEI. This CDR3 contains 15 residues. CDR3 region: CASRQSGGASYEQYF. CDR3 bases: TGTGCCAGCAGGCAGAGCGGGGGCGCTTCCTACGAGCAGTACTTC.

This clone was found once. This chain links TRBV11-2 with TRBJ1-5; tentative D call: TRBD1 (6 bases). Germline-derived CDR1 and CDR2 are SGHAT and FQNNGV. The V end lost 5 bases, the J end lost 4 bases, and 15 bases lay between the germline ends. CDR3 length: 15 amino acids. The CDR3 sequence is CASSPQTGRNQPQHF. Here the CDR3 DNA reads TGTGCCAGCAGCCCACAGACAGGAAGGAATCAGCCCCAGCATTTT.

CDR3 DNA sequence: TGTGCCAGCAGACTGACAGGGGGTGGTCAGCCCCAGCATTTT. As protein: CASRLTGGGQPQHF. The chain carries TRBV2 and TRBJ1-5, with 9 bases identical to TRBD1. The junction had 6 bases not matched to a gene; V was cut back by 6 bases and J by 6 bases. This CDR3 is built from 14 residues. Germline V gene data show CDR1 as SNHLY and CDR2 as FYNNEI.

The chain has TRBV28 and TRBJ2-7; 7 bases fit TRBD2. CDR1 and CDR2 from the germline V gene are MDHEN and SYDVKM. The junction had 12 bases not matched to a gene; V was cut back by 4 bases and J by 6 bases. This CDR3 is 15 amino acids long. The CDR3 sequence: CASSSSPGTNTEQYF. As DNA, the CDR3 is TGTGCCAGCAGTTCATCGCCGGGGACTAATACCGAGCAGTACTTC.